This entry lists 26 T cell receptor beta chains sequenced from one sample in a study of blood T cells in healthy people across ages. The authors ran a second PCR of roughly 6 to 12 cycles using a sample-barcoded 5' primer and a J-beta primer mix. TCRdb independently ran MiXCR on the 5' RACE reads; one entry per CDR3 protein. In the table there are hundreds of thousands of distinct CDR3 sequences, around 48% of which are singletons. Sequencing used blood. These receptors came from a man aged 30-40 years in good health.

In this sample, this clonotype turned up a few times. A read error may explain this, as a much larger clone is one base away. V usage is TRBV18 and J usage is TRBJ2-6, with D unresolved. From germline, CDR1 is KGHSH and CDR2 LQKENI. The CDR3 has 14 amino acids. V was pared by 0 bases and J by 0 bases, with 0 bases between. In DNA form, the CDR3 reads TGTGCCAGCTCACCACCCTCTGGGGCCAACGTCCTGACTTTC. Its translation: CASSPPSGANVLTF.

This clonotype was counted between two and nine times. V usage is TRBV12-3 or TRBV12-4 and J usage is TRBJ2-1; maybe TRBD2 (6 bases). V was trimmed by 3 bases and J by 6 bases, leaving 21 bases between them. The CDR3 totals 17 residues. In DNA, the CDR3 is TGTGCCAGCAGTTTCGTCGGGGGACGCCAGGGATTCAATGAGCAGTTCTTC. It specifies CASSFVGGRQGFNEQFF.

The gene calls are TRBV7-3 and TRBJ1-2, with TRBD1 as a possible D gene (6 bases). Germline V gene lookup returns CDR1 SGHTA and CDR2 FQGTGA. V lost 5 bases, J lost 8 bases, and 18 bases lay in between. This CDR3 region has 14 residues. DNA of the CDR3: TGTGCCAGCAGCCCAAACGGGGGCGACGGAGGCTACACCTTC. This translates into CASSPNGGDGGYTF.

The V gene is TRBV7-2, the J gene TRBJ2-1; D gene ambiguous. Germline V gene data show CDR1 as SGHTA and CDR2 as FQGNSA. The CDR3 contains 11 residues. Trimming stripped 5 bases from V and 13 bases from J, with 12 bases between. The DNA for the CDR3 is TGTGCCAGCAGCCCTCCGGAGACCCAGTTCTTC. Translating gives CASSPPETQFF.

The chain recombines TRBV4-2 with TRBJ1-5; 11 bases are a match to TRBD1. The length of the CDR3 is 22 residues. Germline V gene data show CDR1 as LGHNA and CDR2 as YNFKEQ. V was clipped by 2 bases and J by 0 bases; unmatched bases: 18. CDR3 in amino acids: CASSQRRTDPGQGVGSNQPQHF. In nucleotides, the CDR3 is TGTGCCAGCAGCCAACGTCGTACCGATCCGGGACAGGGGGTCGGTAGCAATCAGCCCCAGCATTTT.

The CDR3 protein is CASTLTGRTDTQYF. DNA for the CDR3: TGTGCCAGCACTTTGACAGGGCGCACAGATACGCAGTATTTT. V usage is TRBV6-1 and J usage is TRBJ2-3, with 7 bases identical to TRBD1. Germline lookup yields CDR1 MNHNS and CDR2 SASEGT. The CDR3 is 14 amino acids. V dropped 7 bases and J dropped 1; count of bases not matched to a gene: 5.

V usage is TRBV6-2 or TRBV6-3 and J usage is TRBJ2-5; the D call may be TRBD1 or TRBD2 (5 bases each). In germline, CDR1 is MNHEY, CDR2 SVGEGT. The V end was cut by 8 bases, the J end by 4 bases, with 23 bases between. The CDR3 runs 16 residues. The CDR3 DNA reads as TGTGCCAGCTTACCCATATACCGGGGACCACTAGAGACCCAGTACTTC. It codes for CASLPIYRGPLETQYF.

This clonotype occurred a few times. This rearrangement joins TRBV7-9 to TRBJ1-2; D not resolved. V lost 5 bases and J lost 2, with 9 bases in between. This CDR3 has 13 residues. CDR1 and CDR2 from the germline V gene are SEHNR and FQNEAQ (reference sequence). The CDR3 coding sequence is TGTGCCAGCAGCCCACTCGAAAACTATGGCTACACCTTC. As protein: CASSPLENYGYTF.

This clonotype was detected ten times or more. This rearrangement joins TRBV6-1 to TRBJ2-5; 8 bases fit TRBD1. Germline V CDR1 and CDR2: MNHNS, SASEGT. Unmatched junction bases numbered 0, after V lost 5 bases and J lost 1 base. This CDR3 region has 13 residues. In DNA form, the CDR3 reads TGTGCCAGCAGTCAGGGGGCCCAAGAGACCCAGTACTTC. It encodes CASSQGAQETQYF.

This clonotype was seen more than once but under ten times. J is TRBJ2-4 and V is TRBV7-8; 10 positions agree with TRBD1. The V gene end was trimmed by 4 bases and the J gene end by 1 base; junction bases not matched to a gene: 1. CDR1 is SGHVS and CDR2 is FQNEAQ in the germline V gene. The CDR3 has 15 amino acids. This CDR3 reads CASSSGQGAKNIQYF. The CDR3 DNA follows: TGTGCCAGCAGCTCGGGACAGGGGGCCAAAAACATTCAGTACTTC.

The chain couples TRBV4-2 to TRBJ2-3; the D gene is possibly TRBD2 (5 bases). The CDR3 runs to 15 residues. V lost 0 bases, J lost 6 bases, and 13 bases lay in between. Germline CDR1 LGHNA, CDR2 YNFKEQ. The CDR3 protein is CASSQDRVATDTQYF. The DNA of the CDR3 is TGTGCCAGCAGCCAAGATAGAGTAGCGACGGATACGCAGTATTTT.

CDR3 coding DNA: TGTGCCAGCAGTTCGGGACTAGGGGGGAGAGAAGAGACCCAGTACTTC. Translated: CASSSGLGGREETQYF. The chain employs TRBV12-3 or TRBV12-4 and TRBJ2-5; 8 positions agree with TRBD2. This CDR3 has 16 amino acids. V lost 4 bases to trimming and J lost 3 bases; unmatched junction nucleotides: 10.

The J gene is TRBJ1-5, the V gene TRBV20-1; TRBD1 aligns across 7 bases. The CDR3 consists of 14 residues. The germline CDR1 and CDR2 sequences are DFQATT and SNEGSKA (reference sequence). J lost 7 bases, V lost 5 bases, and 11 bases had no gene match. Here the CDR3 reads CSAARQGGWQPQHF. The CDR3 coding sequence is TGCAGTGCTGCACGACAGGGCGGTTGGCAGCCCCAGCATTTT.

The chain employs TRBV20-1 and TRBJ2-3; TRBD2 agrees at 8 bases. The CDR3 is 16 amino acids. The V gene's germline CDR1 is DFQATT and CDR2 SNEGSKA (reference sequence). The trim removed 3 bases at V and 3 bases at J, leaving 11 bases unmatched. CDR3 region: CSASAGGVRGTDTQYF. The CDR3 DNA reads as TGCAGTGCTAGCGCCGGGGGGGTAAGGGGGACAGATACGCAGTATTTT.

DNA of the CDR3: TGTGCCAGCAGCATAATTCCCTACGAGCAGTACTTC. Its protein product is CASSIIPYEQYF. The V call is TRBV7-2, the J call TRBJ2-7; unclear D gene. The V gene's germline CDR1 is SGHTA and CDR2 FQGNSA. The CDR3 totals 12 residues. Between the trimmed V and J ends, which lost 5 bases and 2 bases, there was a span of 7 bases.

Of note for this clonotype: A much larger clone differs by one base, so this may be a read error. The chain is built from TRBV20-1 and TRBJ1-1, with 7 positions matching TRBD1. Germline V gene sequence: CDR1 DFQATT, CDR2 SNEGSKA (reference sequence). This CDR3 has 13 residues. CDR3 DNA sequence: TGCAATGCCTCCGGGACAGTGAACACTGAAGCTTTCTTT. It translates to CNASGTVNTEAFF.

This clonotype has just a few counts. The chain employs TRBV25-1 and TRBJ2-1; 9 nucleotides line up with TRBD1. The germline CDR1 and CDR2 sequences are MGHDK and SYGVNS. J gave up 4 bases and V 2 bases, and 3 bases lay outside the gene matches. The CDR3 covers 15 residues. The CDR3 bases are TGTGCCAGCAGTGAAGGGACAGGGCTATACAATGAGCAGTTCTTC. Its translation is CASSEGTGLYNEQFF.

The chain employs TRBV20-1 and TRBJ2-7; 11 bases line up with TRBD2. The V gene end was trimmed by 5 bases and the J gene end by 7 bases; junction bases not matched to a gene: 4. This CDR3 is 12 amino acids long. Germline CDR1 and CDR2: DFQATT and SNEGSKA (reference sequence). The CDR3 region has the DNA TGCAGTGCTCGGGGACTAGCGGTGGAGCAGTACTTC. It yields the protein CSARGLAVEQYF.

This chain uses TRBV27 with TRBJ2-5; 13 bases line up with TRBD2. The assigned J gene may be wrong: the sequence end matches TRBJ2-7 better. The CDR3 sequence is 16 residues long. Germline V gives CDR1 MNHEY, CDR2 SMNVEV (reference sequence). The DNA of the CDR3 is TGTGCCAGCAGACGCGGGACTAGCGGGGCAACCTACGAGCAGTACTTC. This translates into CASRRGTSGATYEQYF.

This clonotype was found a few times. This rearrangement joins TRBV7-2 to TRBJ2-1; D gene uncertain. CDR1 is SGHTA and CDR2 is FQGNSA in the germline V gene. The germline V and J ends were trimmed by 0 bases and 8 bases, with 8 bases remaining between them. This CDR3 region has 13 residues. This CDR3 reads CASSLAVPYEQFF. The CDR3 nucleotides are TGTGCCAGCAGCTTAGCCGTCCCCTATGAGCAGTTCTTC.

The V call is TRBV6-2 or TRBV6-3, the J call TRBJ1-2, with TRBD1 as a possible D gene (6 bases). This CDR3 comprises 12 residues. V lost 7 bases to trimming and J lost 9 bases, with 15 bases between them. Germline V gives CDR1 MNHEY, CDR2 SVGEGT. DNA of the CDR3: TGTGCCAGCACCACTGCACAGGGAAGCTACACCTTC. It is translated as CASTTAQGSYTF.

This chain joins TRBV28 and TRBJ1-6; the D gene is possibly TRBD1 (5 bases). The V gene lost 5 bases and the J gene lost 4 bases, with 9 bases spanning the gap. Germline V CDR1 and CDR2: MDHEN, SYDVKM. This CDR3 has 14 amino acids. This chain's CDR3 is CASSPRVYNSPLHF. CDR3 DNA: TGTGCCAGCAGTCCCAGGGTGTATAATTCACCCCTCCACTTT.

This clonotype was counted a few times. The chain carries TRBV3-1 and TRBJ2-7; D uncertain. Looked up from germline, CDR1 is LGHDT and CDR2 is YNNKEL (reference sequence). Between the trimmed V and J ends, which lost 3 bases and 5 bases, there was a span of 5 bases. The CDR3 loop spans 11 amino acids. DNA for the CDR3: TGTGCCAGCAGCCAGCAAGACGAGCAGTACTTC. Its translation: CASSQQDEQYF.

In its sample, this clonotype was seen a few times. This chain links TRBV6-5 with TRBJ2-7; D call uncertain. Trimming removed 7 bases from V and 0 bases from J, with 13 bases in between. This CDR3 is built from 14 residues. The germline CDR1 and CDR2 sequences are MNHEY and SVGAGI. In DNA, the CDR3 is TGTGCCAGCACCTCCAGCAGGCTCTCCTACGAGCAGTACTTC. The encoded protein is CASTSSRLSYEQYF.

This rearrangement joins TRBV6-5 to TRBJ1-2; TRBD1 might be the D (5 bases). The V gene's germline CDR1 is MNHEY and CDR2 SVGAGI. The CDR3 has 15 amino acids. Trimming stripped 4 bases from V and 3 bases from J, with 15 bases between. The CDR3 DNA follows: TGTGCCAGCAGTTTCGGCGGGACTGATCACTATGGCTACACCTTC. Translating it yields CASSFGGTDHYGYTF.

There are a few counts of this clonotype. This chain connects TRBV7-2 to TRBJ1-5; no clear D. V shed 8 bases and J shed 0 bases, with 11 bases lying between them. This CDR3 has 14 residues. Germline CDR1 SGHTA, CDR2 FQGNSA. The CDR3 loop is CASGLAYSNQPQHF. As DNA, the CDR3 is TGTGCCAGCGGACTCGCCTATAGCAATCAGCCCCAGCATTTT. The whole variable domain, remainder taken from reference TRBV7-2 and TRBJ1-5, is GAGVSQSPSNKVTEKGKDVELRCDPISGHTALYWYRQSLGQGLEFLIYFQGNSAPDKSGLPSDRFSAERTGGSVSTLTIQRTQQEDSAVYLCASGLAYSNQPQHFGDGTRLSIL.